The clone carrying this TCR beta chain was counted at least ten times. The source of the sample is a study of molecular identifiers for immune sequencing clone quantification. This CDR3 is 16 amino acids long. V was cut by 1 base and J by 0 bases, with 10 bases left in between. Germline lookup yields CDR1 SGHKS and CDR2 YYEKEE (reference sequence). Via MiXCR, TCRdb re-called the PCR reads, giving one row per CDR3 protein. The table includes about 640,000 distinct CDR3 sequences, 15% to 20% detected once. This TCR derives from a human donor in good health. Some libraries in this study had Jurkat cell RNA spiked in. Sequenced input: naive CD8+ T cells from blood, with Jurkat cell RNA spiked in. Sample subset: FACS-sorted CD8+CD4-CCR7+CD45RA+ naive T cells. The chain uses TRBV5-5 and TRBJ2-2; D not certain. The CDR3 DNA reads TGTGCCAGCAGCTTGAGTGCTACTGCGAACACCGGGGAGCTGTTTTTT. This encodes CASSLSATANTGELFF.